This TCR beta chain came from a study of cytomegalovirus exposure and HLA in healthy donors. General study findings and limits: Most TCR sequences were uncommon, yet certain public TCRs appeared in many donors.

This CDR3 is built from 12 residues. Between the trimmed V and J ends, which lost 7 bases and 4 bases, there was a span of 13 bases. From germline, CDR1 is SQVTM and CDR2 ANQGSEA. A remark on this clone: The antigen remains undetermined.

PCR primers comprised 60 Vbeta and 13 Jbeta primers. Profiled with immunoSEQ multiplex PCR; TCRdb holds only in-frame clones, not every one. The sample includes around 170,000 clones, around four fifths of them seen just once. The chain recombines TRBV29-1 with TRBJ2-5; D might be TRBD1 (6 bases). This receptor was obtained from a woman aged 25-40 years in good health and CMV-seronegative. The sequenced material came from PBMCs. The CDR3 loop is CSARRGLETQYF. The DNA of the CDR3 is TGCAGCGCCCGCAGGGGCTTAGAGACCCAGTACTTC.